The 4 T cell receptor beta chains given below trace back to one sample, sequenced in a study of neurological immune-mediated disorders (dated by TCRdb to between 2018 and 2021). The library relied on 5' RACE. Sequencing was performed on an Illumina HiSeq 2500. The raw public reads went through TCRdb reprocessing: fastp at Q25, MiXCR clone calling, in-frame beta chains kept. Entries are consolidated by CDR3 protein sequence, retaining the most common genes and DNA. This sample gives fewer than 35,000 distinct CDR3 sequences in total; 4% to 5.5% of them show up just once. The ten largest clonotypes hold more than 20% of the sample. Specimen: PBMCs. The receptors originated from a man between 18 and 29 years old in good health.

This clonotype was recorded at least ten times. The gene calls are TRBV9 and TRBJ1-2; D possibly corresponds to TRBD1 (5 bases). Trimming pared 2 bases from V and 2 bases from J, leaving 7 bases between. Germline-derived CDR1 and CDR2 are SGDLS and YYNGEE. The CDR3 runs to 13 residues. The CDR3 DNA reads TGTGCCAGCAGCGTGACAGAGAACTATGGCTACACCTTC. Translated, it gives CASSVTENYGYTF.

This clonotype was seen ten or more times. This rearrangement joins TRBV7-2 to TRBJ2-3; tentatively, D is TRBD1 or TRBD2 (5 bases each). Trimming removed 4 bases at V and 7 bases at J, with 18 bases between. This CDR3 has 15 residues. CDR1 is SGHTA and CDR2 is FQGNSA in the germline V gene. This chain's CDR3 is CASSSTGTVQHTQYF. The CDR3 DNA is TGTGCCAGCAGCTCAACCGGGACGGTTCAACATACGCAGTATTTT. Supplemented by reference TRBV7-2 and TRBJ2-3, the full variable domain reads GAGVSQSPSNKVTEKGKDVELRCDPISGHTALYWYRQSLGQGLEFLIYFQGNSAPDKSGLPSDRFSAERTGGSVSTLTIQRTQQEDSAVYLCASSSTGTVQHTQYFGPGTRLTVL.

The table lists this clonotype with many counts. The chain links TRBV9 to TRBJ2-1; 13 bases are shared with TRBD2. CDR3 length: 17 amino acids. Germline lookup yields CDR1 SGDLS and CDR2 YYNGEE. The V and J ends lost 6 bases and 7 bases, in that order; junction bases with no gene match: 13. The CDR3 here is CASTRLAGGVSANEQFF. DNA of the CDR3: TGTGCCAGCACCAGACTAGCGGGGGGCGTATCAGCAAATGAGCAGTTCTTC.

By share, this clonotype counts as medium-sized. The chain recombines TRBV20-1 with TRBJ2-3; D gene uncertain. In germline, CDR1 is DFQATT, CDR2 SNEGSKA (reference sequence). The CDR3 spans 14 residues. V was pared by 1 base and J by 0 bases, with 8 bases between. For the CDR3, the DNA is TGCAGTGCTAGAGTTTACACTAGCACAGATACGCAGTATTTT. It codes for CSARVYTSTDTQYF.